Sequencing of this TCR beta chain was carried out in a study of tumor-infiltrating lymphocytes in primary liver carcinoma. Study in general: Tumors were staged T1-T3 N0M0 and measured about 4 to 11 cm across.

Using a constant-region primer together with ProtoScript II reverse transcriptase, TCR beta cDNA was made from approximately 500 ng of total RNA. Modified slightly, ARM-PCR produced TCR beta libraries over three nested multiplex PCR rounds. TCRdb recomputed calls from the multiplex PCR reads with MiXCR, one row per CDR3 protein. The sample consists of more than 100,000 distinct CDR3 sequences, roughly 70% of them appearing once. Total RNA and DNA came together from approximately 20-30 mg of bulk tissue without cell sorting. The sequenced sample was tumor-adjacent normal liver tissue. This receptor was identified in a woman aged 55-70 years with primary liver carcinoma and hepatitis B virus infection.

CDR3 protein: CASRPPEVPEAFF. In nucleotides, the CDR3 is TGTGCCAGTAGACCGCCGGAAGTCCCTGAAGCTTTCTTT. The rearrangement links TRBV19 to TRBJ1-1, with unresolved D. Germline V lookup: CDR1 LNHDA, CDR2 SQIVND (reference sequence). Trimming cost V 6 bases and J 6 bases, with 14 bases left between them. This CDR3 has 13 amino acids.